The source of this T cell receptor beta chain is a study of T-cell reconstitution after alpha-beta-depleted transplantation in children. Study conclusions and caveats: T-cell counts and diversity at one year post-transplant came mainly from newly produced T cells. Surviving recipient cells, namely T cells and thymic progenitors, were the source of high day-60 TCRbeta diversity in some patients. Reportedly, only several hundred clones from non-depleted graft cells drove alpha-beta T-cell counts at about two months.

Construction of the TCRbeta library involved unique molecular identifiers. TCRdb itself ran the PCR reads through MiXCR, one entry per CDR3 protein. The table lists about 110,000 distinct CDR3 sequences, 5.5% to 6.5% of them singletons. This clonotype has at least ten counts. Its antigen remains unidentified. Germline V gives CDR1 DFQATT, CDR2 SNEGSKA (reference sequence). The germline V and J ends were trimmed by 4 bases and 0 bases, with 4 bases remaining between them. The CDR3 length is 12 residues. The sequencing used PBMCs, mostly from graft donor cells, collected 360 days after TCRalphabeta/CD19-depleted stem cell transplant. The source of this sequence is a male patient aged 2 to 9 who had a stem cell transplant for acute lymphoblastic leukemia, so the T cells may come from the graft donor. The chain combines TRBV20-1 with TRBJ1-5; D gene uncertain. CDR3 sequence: CSAKNSNQPQHF. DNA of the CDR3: TGCAGTGCTAAGAATAGCAATCAGCCCCAGCATTTT.